This T cell receptor (beta chain) was identified during a study of blood T cell repertoires in COVID-19. Study-level information: The United States, Italy and Spain provided the acute and convalescent COVID-19 samples.

Per the study methods: Reference gene primers were amplified, and this amplification served to estimate nucleated cell counts. The protocol was immunoSEQ multiplex PCR, while the TCRdb copy is restricted to in-frame clones and leaves out a portion. That table furnishes V, J and clone size, whereas the DNA furnished D and trimming. This repertoire shows approximately 240,000 clones, 82% found once; its top ten account for under 5.5%. In its sample, this clone was seen once. Trimming shortened V by 5 bases and J by 3 bases, and 14 bases separated the two germline ends. CDR3 length: 14 residues. The V gene's germline CDR1 is SGHVS and CDR2 FQNEAQ.

This sequence joins TRBV7-8 and TRBJ2-7; D ambiguous. The sequencing sample was made of peripheral blood. This sequence originates from a woman older than 75 with active or convalescent COVID-19. This chain's CDR3 is CASSPLYGDYEQYF. CDR3 DNA sequence: TGTGCCAGCAGCCCTTTGTACGGAGACTACGAGCAGTACTTC.